The 13 T cell receptor beta chains below come from one sample, sequenced in a study of shared clonotypes between healthy human individuals. TCRdb keeps only in-frame clones here, not all; method: immunoSEQ multiplex PCR. The sample consists of approximately 350,000 clones, about 74% of them appearing once. The sequencing input was memory CD4+ T cells sorted from blood. Subset of the sample: CD45RA-negative fraction. The origin of the receptors is a man aged 25-45 years in good health.

The CDR3 DNA reads TGTGCCAGCCCCCCTAGCGGGAGGGTAACCAGCACAGATACGCAGTATTTT. It yields the protein CASPPSGRVTSTDTQYF. V usage is TRBV7-9 and J usage is TRBJ2-3; TRBD2 agrees at 12 bases. The germline CDR1 and CDR2 sequences are SEHNR and FQNEAQ (reference sequence). This CDR3 has 17 amino acids. V was clipped by 8 bases and J by 0 bases; unmatched bases: 9. Full variable domain (outside the CDR3, taken from reference TRBV7-9 and TRBJ2-3): DTGVSQNPRHKITKRGQNVTFRCDPISEHNRLYWYRQTLGQGPEFLTYFQNEAQLEKSRLLSDRFSAERPKGSFSTLEIQRTEQGDSAMYLCASPPSGRVTSTDTQYFGPGTRLTVL.

This chain connects TRBV10-3 to TRBJ2-3, with a tentative D call TRBD2 (6 bases). V dropped 4 bases and J dropped 0 bases, with 14 bases sitting between them. The CDR3 is 16 residues long. The germline V gene encodes CDR1 ENHRY and CDR2 SYGVKD. Here the CDR3 DNA reads TGTGCCATCAGTGGATCGCGGGAAACTAGCACAGATACGCAGTATTTT. This encodes CAISGSRETSTDTQYF.

J is TRBJ2-5 and V is TRBV27, with 8 bases fitting TRBD2. Germline values: CDR1 MNHEY, CDR2 SMNVEV (reference sequence). The CDR3 loop spans 14 amino acids. With 7 bases clipped from V and 5 bases from J, the junction kept 9 bases outside the gene matches. Here the CDR3 reads CASTPGTRGETQYF. The CDR3 DNA reads TGTGCCAGCACTCCCGGGACTAGAGGGGAGACCCAGTACTTC.

This chain connects TRBV4-1 to TRBJ2-1, with D maybe TRBD2 (5 bases). CDR1 is MGHRA, CDR2 YSYEKL, per germline. Trimming removed 1 base at V and 7 bases at J, with 20 bases between. The CDR3 loop spans 17 amino acids. The CDR3: CASSQGGILRVSNEQFF. Written as DNA, the CDR3 is TGCGCCAGCAGCCAAGGAGGGATTCTGCGAGTTAGTAATGAGCAGTTCTTC.

On this clone itself: Distinct nucleotide sequences in the sample also encode this CDR3. The chain joins TRBV5-1 to TRBJ2-6; tentatively, D is TRBD1 (5 bases). Germline CDR1 and CDR2: SGHRS and YFSETQ. This CDR3 is built from 15 residues. The ends were cut back, 0 bases at V and 4 bases at J, with 8 bases in the middle. CDR3 protein: CASSLGGNGANVLTF. In DNA, the CDR3 is TGCGCCAGCAGCTTGGGGGGCAACGGGGCCAACGTCCTGACTTTC. Full variable domain (rest looked up from reference TRBV5-1 and TRBJ2-6): KAGVTQTPRYLIKTRGQQVTLSCSPISGHRSVSWYQQTPGQGLQFLFEYFSETQRNKGNFPGRFSGRQFSNSRSEMNVSTLELGDSALYLCASSLGGNGANVLTFGAGSRLTVL.

This chain links TRBV11-2 with TRBJ1-1; 8 bases line up with TRBD1. The CDR3 runs to 15 residues. J lost 1 base, V lost 5 bases, and 6 bases had no gene match. The germline V gene has CDR1 SGHAT and CDR2 FQNNGV. The CDR3 loop is CASSPDRAENTEAFF. In DNA form, the CDR3 reads TGTGCCAGCAGCCCGGACAGGGCGGAGAACACTGAAGCTTTCTTT.

The rearrangement joins TRBV28 to TRBJ2-6; 7 positions match TRBD1. The germline V gene has CDR1 MDHEN and CDR2 SYDVKM. V was clipped by 10 bases and J by 0 bases; unmatched bases: 9. The CDR3 totals 16 residues. CDR3 in amino acids: CATLGDSNSGANVLTF. In DNA form, the CDR3 reads TGTGCCACCCTGGGGGACAGCAACTCTGGGGCCAACGTCCTGACTTTC.

This clone has a single count. This rearrangement joins TRBV14 to TRBJ2-1; 9 nucleotides match TRBD2. V trimming: 1 base; J trimming: 13 bases; junction bases outside the gene matches: 8. Germline lookup yields CDR1 SGHDN and CDR2 FVKESK. The CDR3 length is 14 residues. The chain's CDR3 is CASSQGNSGRIQFF. The CDR3 DNA reads TGTGCCAGCAGCCAAGGAAATAGCGGGAGAATTCAGTTCTTC.

The CDR3 sequence is CASSPSPYNEQFF. CDR3 nucleotides: TGTGCCAGCAGCCCCTCGCCCTACAATGAGCAGTTCTTC. This chain uses TRBV11-3 with TRBJ2-1; D gene uncertain. This CDR3 contains 13 residues. Trimming pared 5 bases from V and 2 bases from J, leaving 7 bases between. The germline V gene encodes CDR1 SGHNT and CDR2 YENEEA.

The chain recombines TRBV11-2 with TRBJ2-1; possibly TRBD2 for D (6 bases). Germline values: CDR1 SGHAT, CDR2 FQNNGV. V lost 7 bases, J lost 4 bases, and 26 bases lay in between. CDR3 length equals 18 residues. CDR3 DNA: TGTGCCAGCACACTTCTCTCGGGCGGGACTGCGAGGTACAATGAGCAGTTCTTC. It codes for CASTLLSGGTARYNEQFF.

The chain recombines TRBV7-6 with TRBJ1-3, with D possibly matching TRBD1 (6 bases). The CDR3 totals 12 residues. V lost 4 bases, J lost 9 bases, and 10 bases lay in between. Germline lookup yields CDR1 SGHVS and CDR2 FNYEAQ. This CDR3 reads CASSSMGATIYF. The CDR3 DNA reads as TGTGCCAGCAGCTCGATGGGGGCCACCATATATTTT.

CDR3 sequence (DNA): TGTGCCAGCAGATGGTCCGGGACTAGCGGGTTTAGCACAGATACGCAGTATTTT. It specifies CASRWSGTSGFSTDTQYF. The gene calls are TRBV27 and TRBJ2-3; 12 nucleotides align to TRBD2. Germline V CDR1 and CDR2: MNHEY, SMNVEV (reference sequence). The CDR3 is 18 amino acids. Losses at the gene ends were 6 bases for V and 0 bases for J; bases not matched to a gene: 10.

The rearrangement links TRBV4-3 to TRBJ1-3; the D is unclear. CDR1 LGHNA and CDR2 YSLEER come from the germline V gene. V lost 2 bases and J lost 1, with 18 bases in between. CDR3 length: 18 amino acids. The CDR3 loop reads CASSQKPSYDGSGNTIYF. The CDR3 DNA reads as TGCGCCAGCAGCCAAAAGCCCTCCTACGACGGATCTGGAAACACCATATATTTT.